This T cell receptor (beta chain) was obtained from a study of cytomegalovirus exposure and HLA in healthy donors. Study overall: The same platform was used for the 90 to 150 validation repertoires and the roughly 640 first-cohort repertoires, a later analysis reported. Study observations and caveats: In the 120 validation repertoires, roughly 94% of cluster scores exceeded 0, per a later analysis. The classifier reportedly diagnosed cytomegalovirus status with high sensitivity and specificity.

Generated by immunoSEQ multiplex PCR, the TCRdb table keeps only in-frame clones and is missing some. In the table there are about 220,000 clones, roughly 83% of which are singletons. The CDR3 extends over 16 amino acids. CDR1 is MDHEN and CDR2 is SYDVKM in the germline V gene. Trimming shortened V by 5 bases and J by 4 bases, and 20 bases separated the two germline ends. As concerns this clone: Antigen specificity is unknown.

This chain connects TRBV28 to TRBJ2-5; D might be TRBD2 (6 bases). The origin of this receptor is a woman under 40 in good health and CMV-seropositive. The specimen sequenced was PBMCs. The CDR3 here is CASSTRRGSLGETQYF. The CDR3 coding sequence is TGTGCCAGCAGTACCCGCCGGGGGTCCCTCGGAGAGACCCAGTACTTC.